The T cell receptor (beta chain) under discussion was sequenced for a study of T cell responses to AZD1222 COVID-19 vaccine. Assay used: immunoSEQ multiplex PCR; TCRdb lists only in-frame clones, some missing. Of 200,000 or so clones in the sample, 85% to 90% were seen once. Study-wide results and caveats: Vaccine-related CD4 TCRs covered spike, predominating at 160-218 and 743-854. Baseline antibody screening turned up just a handful of seropositive AZD1222 recipients. In all cases, repertoires were sampled only after the peak T cell response.

For this clone: As yet, its antigen is unknown.

Per the germline V gene, CDR1 is MDHEN and CDR2 is SYDVKM. V lost 6 bases and J lost 0, with 17 bases in between. CDR3 length equals 17 residues. This chain links TRBV28 with TRBJ2-2; D remains unclear. The receptor was isolated from an adult in good health. This specimen consisted of peripheral blood, obtained on day 0 of MenACWY control vaccination. This CDR3 reads CASSHRAADANTGELFF. DNA for the CDR3: TGTGCCAGCAGCCACCGGGCAGCCGACGCGAACACCGGGGAGCTGTTTTTT.